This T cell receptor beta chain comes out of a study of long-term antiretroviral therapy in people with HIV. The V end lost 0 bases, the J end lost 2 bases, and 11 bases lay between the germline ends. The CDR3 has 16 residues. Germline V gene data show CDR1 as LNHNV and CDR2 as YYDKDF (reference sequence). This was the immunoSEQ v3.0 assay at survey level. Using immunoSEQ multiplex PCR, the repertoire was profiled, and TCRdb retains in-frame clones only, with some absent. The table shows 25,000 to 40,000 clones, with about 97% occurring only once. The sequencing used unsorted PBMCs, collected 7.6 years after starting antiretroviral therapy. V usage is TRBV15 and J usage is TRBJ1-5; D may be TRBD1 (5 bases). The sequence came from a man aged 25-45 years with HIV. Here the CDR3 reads CATSRDLGDGNQPQHF. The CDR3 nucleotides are TGTGCCACCAGCAGAGATCTGGGGGACGGCAATCAGCCCCAGCATTTT.